The rows below give T cell receptor beta chains drawn from one sample of a study of T-cell memory formation after mild COVID-19. In TCRdb, the 5' RACE reads were re-called with MiXCR into one record per CDR3 protein. Counted here are roughly 510,000 distinct CDR3 sequences, approximately 15% occurring once; the ten biggest clones make up roughly 8.2%. Sequenced material: PBMCs or a T cell subset sorted from them (not recorded which). The receptors were sampled from an adult woman who had mild COVID-19 (a few samples of this study predate the infection). Cell type and time point are not known. Each CDR3 is given with its conserved first and last residue. A D gene is named only where the DNA matches it firmly. Rows give clone size only sometimes, using once, few, many, or a class for an expanded clone.

j_call | v_call | clone_size | d_call | cdr3_length | cdr3_aa | cdr3_nt
TRBJ2-7 | TRBV30 | . | . | 12 | CAWNGPSYEQYF | TGTGCCTGGAATGGGCCGAGCTACGAGCAGTACTTC
TRBJ2-1 | TRBV5-1 | . | TRBD1 | 14 | CATCRDRVPNEQFF | TGCGCCACCTGCCGGGACAGGGTACCCAATGAGCAGTTCTTC
TRBJ2-1 | TRBV7-2 | . | . | 15 | CASSSGPISYNEQFF | TGTGCCAGCAGCTCGGGACCCATCTCCTACAATGAGCAGTTCTTC
TRBJ1-1 | TRBV30 | . | . | 13 | CAWSVTRDTEAFF | TGTGCCTGGAGTGTAACCAGGGACACTGAAGCTTTCTTT
TRBJ2-7 | TRBV6-2/TRBV6-3 | many | . | 12 | CASGPLVYEQYF | TGTGCCAGCGGCCCCCTGGTCTACGAGCAGTACTTC
TRBJ2-1 | TRBV7-8 | . | TRBD2 | 15 | CASSHILAGGTGQFF | TGTGCCAGCAGCCACATACTAGCGGGGGGGACTGGGCAGTTCTTC
TRBJ2-7 | TRBV7-6 | many | TRBD2 | 13 | CASSSGGSYEQYF | TGTGCCAGCAGCTCGGGGGGGTCCTACGAGCAGTACTTC
TRBJ1-5 | TRBV5-4 | . | TRBD1 | 14 | CASSRQGTSQPQHF | TGTGCCAGCAGCAGACAGGGGACTAGTCAGCCCCAGCATTTT
TRBJ1-4 | TRBV9 | few | . | 15 | CASSHSGQTNEKLFF | TGTGCCAGCAGCCATAGCGGACAGACAAATGAAAAACTGTTTTTT
TRBJ1-4 | TRBV7-6 | . | . | 14 | CASAVGRGGEKLFF | TGTGCCAGCGCAGTGGGGAGAGGGGGTGAAAAACTGTTTTTT
TRBJ2-7 | TRBV7-2 | few | TRBD2 | 16 | CASSLGLAGVRNEQYF | TGTGCCAGCAGCTTAGGGCTAGCGGGAGTGAGGAACGAGCAGTACTTC
TRBJ2-7 | TRBV29-1 | many | TRBD2 | 13 | CSAELAGLYEQYF | TGCAGCGCGGAGCTAGCGGGCCTCTACGAGCAGTACTTC
TRBJ2-3 | TRBV6-1 | . | . | 15 | CASRTSRMRTDTQYF | TGTGCCAGCAGAACCTCGCGGATGCGCACAGATACGCAGTATTTT
TRBJ2-7 | TRBV5-1 | . | TRBD2 | 14 | CASSSGGGRDEQYF | TGCGCCAGCAGCTCTGGAGGCGGGAGGGACGAGCAGTACTTC
TRBJ1-3 | TRBV12-3/TRBV12-4 | . | . | 14 | CASSWSSSGNTIYF | TGTGCCAGCAGTTGGTCGAGCTCTGGAAACACCATATATTTT
TRBJ1-1 | TRBV6-5 | few | . | 13 | CASRTLTGTEAFF | TGTGCCAGCAGGACCTTGACAGGAACTGAAGCTTTCTTT
TRBJ2-3 | TRBV7-9 | few | . | 15 | CASSSTGGGTDTQYF | TGTGCCAGCAGCTCGACCGGAGGGGGCACAGATACGCAGTATTTT
TRBJ2-4 | TRBV24-1 | . | . | 14 | CATSDSTDSNIQYF | TGTGCCACCAGTGATTCGACGGACAGTAACATTCAGTACTTC
TRBJ1-1 | TRBV19 | . | TRBD1 | 16 | CASKETGPLLSTEAFF | TGTGCCAGTAAAGAGACAGGGCCGCTTTTAAGCACTGAAGCTTTCTTT
TRBJ1-2 | TRBV7-2 | . | TRBD1 | 13 | CASSPDRGDGYTF | TGTGCCAGCAGCCCCGACAGGGGAGATGGCTACACCTTC
TRBJ2-4 | TRBV6-1 | few | TRBD1 | 15 | CASPGTGGAKNIQYF | TGTGCCAGCCCTGGGACAGGGGGAGCCAAAAACATTCAGTACTTC
TRBJ2-5 | TRBV29-1 | many | . | 12 | CSVGQRQETQYF | TGCAGCGTCGGACAGCGCCAAGAGACCCAGTACTTC
TRBJ2-2 | TRBV9 | few | TRBD1 | 16 | CASSASGTANTGELFF | TGTGCCAGCAGCGCTTCCGGGACAGCCAACACCGGGGAGCTGTTTTTT